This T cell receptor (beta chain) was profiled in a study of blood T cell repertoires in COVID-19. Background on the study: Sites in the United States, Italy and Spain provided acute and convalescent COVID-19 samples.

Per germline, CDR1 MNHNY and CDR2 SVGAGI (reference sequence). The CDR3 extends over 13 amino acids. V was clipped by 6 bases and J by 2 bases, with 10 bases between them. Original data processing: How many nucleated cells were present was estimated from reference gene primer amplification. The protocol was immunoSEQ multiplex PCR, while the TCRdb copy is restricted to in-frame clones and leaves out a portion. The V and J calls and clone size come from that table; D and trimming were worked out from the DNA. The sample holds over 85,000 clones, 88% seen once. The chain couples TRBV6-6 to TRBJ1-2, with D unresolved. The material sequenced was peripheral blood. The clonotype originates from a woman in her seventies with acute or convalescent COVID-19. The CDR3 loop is CASRPTQNYGYTF. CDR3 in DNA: TGTGCCAGCAGACCAACCCAGAACTATGGCTACACCTTC.